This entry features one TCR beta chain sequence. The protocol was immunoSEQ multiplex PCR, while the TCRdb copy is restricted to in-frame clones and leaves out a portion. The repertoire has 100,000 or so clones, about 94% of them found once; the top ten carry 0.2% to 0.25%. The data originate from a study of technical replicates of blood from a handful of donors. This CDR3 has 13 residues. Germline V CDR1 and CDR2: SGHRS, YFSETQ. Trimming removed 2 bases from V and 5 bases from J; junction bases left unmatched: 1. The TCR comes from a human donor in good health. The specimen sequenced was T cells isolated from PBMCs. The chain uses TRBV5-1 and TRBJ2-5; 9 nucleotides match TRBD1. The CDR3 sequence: CASSFGQGETQYF. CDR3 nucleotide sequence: TGCGCCAGCAGCTTTGGACAGGGGGAGACCCAGTACTTC.